This is a list of T cell receptor beta chains from one sample in a study of vaccination and CD4 T cells after COVID-19. TCRdb passed the PCR reads through MiXCR, listing each CDR3 protein once. The table has fewer than 7,500 distinct CDR3 sequences, roughly 18% seen once. Their antigens remain unidentified. Sequenced material: CD4+ T cells from blood, cultured in vitro. The receptors shown here come from a human donor who had recovered from COVID-19. Each CDR3 is given with its conserved first and last residue. Fields, in order: clone size, J gene, D gene, V gene, CDR3 protein, CDR3 DNA. The D gene is left open where the match is weak. Some rows have no size entry. The others give once, few or many, or a class for an expanded clone.

clone_size: few; j_call: TRBJ2-7; d_call: -; v_call: TRBV12-3/TRBV12-4; cdr3_aa: CASSPVGYEQYF; cdr3_nt: TGTGCCAGCAGTCCCGTCGGTTACGAGCAGTACTTC
clone_size: few; j_call: TRBJ2-6; d_call: -; v_call: TRBV7-3; cdr3_aa: CASSSAVLSGANVLTF; cdr3_nt: TGTGCCAGCAGCTCAGCCGTGCTCTCTGGGGCCAACGTCCTGACTTTC
clone_size: -; j_call: TRBJ2-2; d_call: TRBD2; v_call: TRBV2; cdr3_aa: CASSRGRVRGELFF; cdr3_nt: TGTGCCAGCAGCCGAGGGAGGGTCCGAGGGGAGCTGTTTTTT
clone_size: few; j_call: TRBJ2-5; d_call: -; v_call: TRBV19; cdr3_aa: CASSVLPQARPETETQYF; cdr3_nt: TGTGCCAGTAGTGTACTCCCTCAAGCGCGCCCGGAGACGGAGACCCAGTACTTC
clone_size: -; j_call: TRBJ2-1; d_call: TRBD2; v_call: TRBV7-2; cdr3_aa: CASSPNPTSGGYNEQFF; cdr3_nt: TGTGCCAGCAGCCCTAACCCGACTAGCGGGGGATACAATGAGCAGTTCTTC
clone_size: -; j_call: TRBJ2-7; d_call: TRBD2; v_call: TRBV6-1; cdr3_aa: CAGGSGLADLISRYEQYF; cdr3_nt: TGTGCCGGGGGGTCGGGACTAGCGGACCTCATCAGTCGCTACGAGCAGTACTTC
clone_size: -; j_call: TRBJ1-3; d_call: TRBD1; v_call: TRBV28; cdr3_aa: CASSRDSHFSGNTIYF; cdr3_nt: TGTGCCAGCAGCCGGGACAGCCACTTCTCTGGAAACACCATATATTTT
clone_size: few; j_call: TRBJ2-7; d_call: -; v_call: TRBV2; cdr3_aa: CASSERWLPRYEQYF; cdr3_nt: TGTGCCAGCAGTGAGCGGTGGTTACCTCGGTACGAGCAGTACTTC
clone_size: few; j_call: TRBJ2-2; d_call: -; v_call: TRBV10-2; cdr3_aa: CASSEYGTLNTGELFF; cdr3_nt: TGCGCCAGCAGCGAGTACGGGACCCTGAACACCGGGGAGCTGTTTTTT
clone_size: -; j_call: TRBJ1-5; d_call: -; v_call: TRBV12-5; cdr3_aa: CASGLDQPQHF; cdr3_nt: TGTGCTAGTGGTCTTGATCAGCCCCAGCATTTT
clone_size: -; j_call: TRBJ1-2; d_call: TRBD1; v_call: TRBV30; cdr3_aa: CAWSVRGQGADGYTF; cdr3_nt: TGTGCCTGGAGTGTACGGGGACAGGGGGCCGATGGCTACACCTTC
clone_size: -; j_call: TRBJ1-4; d_call: -; v_call: TRBV15; cdr3_aa: CATSRRWEKLFF; cdr3_nt: TGTGCCACCAGCAGGCGTTGGGAAAAACTGTTTTTT